These 27 T cell receptor beta chains came from one sample sequenced in a study of shared clonotypes between healthy human individuals. Method: immunoSEQ multiplex PCR; TCRdb's copy keeps in-frame clones and lacks some. The sample lists around 2.5 million clones, more than 85% occurring once. Input material: naive CD4+ T cells from PBMCs. Subset given: CD45RA+ positively selected. The origin of the receptors is a man between 18 and 35 years old in good health. Some clones in this sample may be carry-over from other donors' samples.

The chain joins TRBV19 to TRBJ1-5, with D tentatively TRBD1 (6 bases). Germline V lookup: CDR1 LNHDA, CDR2 SQIVND (reference sequence). The CDR3 length is 15 residues. Deletions cut 3 bases from V and 7 bases from J, with 16 bases between. DNA of the CDR3: TGTGCCAGTAGTATTCAGCAGGGGATGTGGCAGCCCCAGCATTTT. As protein: CASSIQQGMWQPQHF.

This clone was seen only a few times. The gene calls are TRBV6-5 and TRBJ1-2; D unclear. The CDR3 sequence is 14 residues long. Trimming left V 0 bases short and J 7 bases short, with 12 bases between. CDR1 is MNHEY and CDR2 is SVGAGI in the germline V gene. CDR3 coding DNA: TGTGCCAGCAGTTACTCGAACGAGTACTTTGGCTACACCTTC. Translated: CASSYSNEYFGYTF.

The chain links TRBV7-8 to TRBJ2-1; 10 bases fit TRBD2. The junction had 12 bases not matched to a gene; V was cut back by 5 bases and J by 5 bases. Germline V gives CDR1 SGHVS, CDR2 FQNEAQ. This CDR3 spans 17 amino acids. The CDR3 DNA reads as TGTGCCAGCAGCCCCCCCCAGCGGGGGGGATCTCACAATGAGCAGTTCTTC. This codes for CASSPPQRGGSHNEQFF.

This sequence joins TRBV5-4 and TRBJ1-3; D gene uncertain. The CDR3 runs to 14 residues. Germline V gene sequence: CDR1 SGHNT, CDR2 YYREEE (reference sequence). The V end lost 3 bases, the J end lost 1 base, and 8 bases lay between the germline ends. The CDR3 sequence: CASSSELSGNTIYF. The CDR3 coding sequence is TGTGCCAGCAGCTCGGAGCTTTCTGGAAACACCATATATTTT.

The gene calls are TRBV5-4 and TRBJ2-7; TRBD1 agrees at 9 bases. The length of the CDR3 is 15 residues. Germline CDR1 is SGHNT and CDR2 is YYREEE (reference sequence). Unmatched junction bases numbered 11, after V lost 4 bases and J lost 6 bases. The CDR3 region is CASSPTGTGSLEQYF. The CDR3 nucleotides are TGTGCCAGCAGCCCTACCGGGACAGGGTCCCTCGAGCAGTACTTC.

A single count supports this clone. The chain recombines TRBV18 with TRBJ2-5, with 7 bases lining up with TRBD1. Germline-derived CDR1 and CDR2 are KGHSH and LQKENI. This CDR3 is built from 16 residues. J gave up 1 base and V 4 bases, and 9 bases lay outside the gene matches. The CDR3 is CASSLNTGALQETQYF. Written as DNA, the CDR3 is TGTGCCAGCTCACTGAACACAGGGGCGCTCCAAGAGACCCAGTACTTC.

The rearrangement uses TRBV5-1 and TRBJ2-7; D might be TRBD2 (6 bases). Trimming took 4 bases from V and 4 from J, leaving 12 bases between them. CDR1 and CDR2 from the germline V gene are SGHRS and YFSETQ. This CDR3 contains 13 residues. Here the CDR3 DNA reads TGCGCCAGCAGCCCATCTAGCGAATACGAGCAGTACTTC. Amino acid sequence: CASSPSSEYEQYF.

The V call is TRBV28, the J call TRBJ1-2; no reliable D call. The length of the CDR3 is 16 residues. V dropped 8 bases and J dropped 3 bases, with 22 bases sitting between them. Germline V gene data show CDR1 as MDHEN and CDR2 as SYDVKM. The CDR3 bases are TGTGCCAGCGGAAGCTTTTCGGCAGGAACCTACTATGGCTACACCTTC. Protein product: CASGSFSAGTYYGYTF.

The CDR3 region is CASTYSGADNEQFF. CDR3 coding DNA: TGTGCCAGCACCTATAGCGGAGCGGACAATGAGCAGTTCTTC. This rearrangement joins TRBV2 to TRBJ2-1; possibly TRBD2 for D (6 bases). Looked up from germline, CDR1 is SNHLY and CDR2 is FYNNEI. Trimming pared 7 bases from V and 5 bases from J, leaving 15 bases between. This CDR3 spans 14 amino acids.

The rearrangement uses TRBV7-9 and TRBJ1-4; the D is unclear. The V end lost 1 base, the J end lost 8 bases, and 11 bases lay between the germline ends. The CDR3 runs to 14 residues. Germline V lookup: CDR1 SEHNR, CDR2 FQNEAQ (reference sequence). CDR3 in amino acids: CASSLVSGGEKLFF. The CDR3 coding sequence is TGTGCCAGCAGCTTAGTATCGGGAGGCGAAAAACTGTTTTTT.

The rearrangement uses TRBV5-1 and TRBJ1-3, with D uncertain. The germline V and J ends were trimmed by 0 bases and 0 bases, with 7 bases remaining between them. The CDR3 covers 15 residues. Germline loops: CDR1 SGHRS, CDR2 YFSETQ. CDR3 sequence: CASSLGVLSGNTIYF. Written as DNA, the CDR3 is TGCGCCAGCAGCTTGGGCGTCCTCTCTGGAAACACCATATATTTT.

The chain uses TRBV27 and TRBJ2-6, with D possibly TRBD1 on 6 matching bases. Per the germline V gene, CDR1 is MNHEY and CDR2 is SMNVEV (reference sequence). Trimming stripped 2 bases from V and 4 bases from J, with 12 bases between. The CDR3 is 16 amino acids. The CDR3 loop is CASSLSPGVGANVLTF. The DNA of the CDR3 is TGTGCCAGCAGTTTAAGCCCAGGGGTCGGGGCCAACGTCCTGACTTTC. Together with reference TRBV27 and TRBJ2-6, the CDR3 gives the full variable domain: EAQVTQNPRYLITVTGKKLTVTCSQNMNHEYMSWYRQDPGLGLRQIYYSMNVEVTDKGDVPEGYKVSRKEKRNFPLILESPSPNQTSLYFCASSLSPGVGANVLTFGAGSRLTVL.

The rearrangement links TRBV6-1 to TRBJ2-7, with D perhaps TRBD1 (6 bases). CDR3 length equals 15 residues. The germline V and J ends were trimmed by 7 bases and 0 bases, with 16 bases remaining between them. CDR1 and CDR2 from the germline V gene are MNHNS and SASEGT. The CDR3 is CASIQTYRVSYEQYF. Here the CDR3 DNA reads TGTGCCAGCATACAAACCTACAGGGTCTCCTACGAGCAGTACTTC.

On this clone itself: The same CDR3 also results from other DNA sequences found in this sample. This chain uses TRBV7-9 with TRBJ2-1; 9 bases agree with TRBD1. Germline values: CDR1 SEHNR, CDR2 FQNEAQ (reference sequence). V was clipped by 4 bases and J by 1 base; unmatched bases: 2. This CDR3 contains 15 residues. CDR3 DNA sequence: TGTGCCAGCAGCTCCGGACAGGGGTCCTACAATGAGCAGTTCTTC. It translates to CASSSGQGSYNEQFF.

The rearrangement uses TRBV5-1 and TRBJ2-7, with D perhaps TRBD2 (6 bases). The CDR3 consists of 15 residues. Trimming took off 0 bases at V and 4 bases at J, with 14 bases between the two ends. Germline V gene data show CDR1 as SGHRS and CDR2 as YFSETQ. In DNA form, the CDR3 reads TGCGCCAGCAGCTTGGCCCAAGGAGGAGGGTACGAGCAGTACTTC. It is translated as CASSLAQGGGYEQYF.

There are a few counts of this clone. The rearrangement joins TRBV7-9 to TRBJ1-4; TRBD1 matches 7 bases. The V segment lost 3 bases and the J segment 7 bases; nucleotides outside the gene matches: 8. Germline V CDR1 and CDR2: SEHNR, FQNEAQ (reference sequence). The CDR3 consists of 15 residues. The CDR3 DNA reads TGTGCCAGCAGCTTTTTCAGGGGGATTAGTGAAAAACTGTTTTTT. Its protein product is CASSFFRGISEKLFF. Drawing the rest from reference TRBV7-9 and TRBJ1-4, the complete variable domain is DTGVSQNPRHKITKRGQNVTFRCDPISEHNRLYWYRQTLGQGPEFLTYFQNEAQLEKSRLLSDRFSAERPKGSFSTLEIQRTEQGDSAMYLCASSFFRGISEKLFFGSGTQLSVL.

The CDR3, as DNA: TGCGCCAGCAGCATAGCGGGACCATCCTATGGCTACACCTTC. It specifies CASSIAGPSYGYTF. This chain uses TRBV5-1 with TRBJ1-2; a weak D match, TRBD1 (5 bases). This CDR3 is 14 amino acids long. The V and J ends lost 4 bases and 4 bases respectively, with 14 bases between them. The germline CDR1 and CDR2 sequences are SGHRS and YFSETQ. Full variable domain (missing parts from reference TRBV5-1 and TRBJ1-2): KAGVTQTPRYLIKTRGQQVTLSCSPISGHRSVSWYQQTPGQGLQFLFEYFSETQRNKGNFPGRFSGRQFSNSRSEMNVSTLELGDSALYLCASSIAGPSYGYTFGSGTRLTVV.

This clone was detected only once. Distinct nucleotide sequences in the sample also encode this CDR3. V and J are TRBV5-1 and TRBJ1-3, with 7 bases that match TRBD1. V was pared by 2 bases and J by 2 bases, with 4 bases of the junction left unmatched. CDR1 and CDR2 from the germline V gene are SGHRS and YFSETQ. This CDR3 comprises 15 residues. CDR3: CASSLTGEAGNTIYF. Written as DNA, the CDR3 is TGCGCCAGCAGCTTAACAGGGGAGGCTGGAAACACCATATATTTT.

This clone was picked up a small number of times. The chain couples TRBV27 to TRBJ1-1, with D uncertain. V was cut by 4 bases and J by 11 bases, with 17 bases left in between. The CDR3 spans 13 residues. Per germline, CDR1 MNHEY and CDR2 SMNVEV (reference sequence). The chain's CDR3 is CASSSYEGLGAFF. The DNA of the CDR3 is TGTGCCAGCAGTTCCTACGAGGGCTTGGGGGCTTTCTTT.

V is TRBV18 and J is TRBJ2-7; possibly TRBD1 for D (6 bases). With 5 bases removed from V and 5 bases from J, the gap between germline ends came to 13 bases. The CDR3 length is 13 residues. In germline, CDR1 is KGHSH, CDR2 LQKENI. CDR3 sequence (DNA): TGTGCCAGCTCAGAACACAGGGAAAACGAGCAGTACTTC. Translated, it gives CASSEHRENEQYF.

V and J are TRBV7-3 and TRBJ2-1, with 7 bases identical to TRBD1. This CDR3 has 13 amino acids. Germline V lookup: CDR1 SGHTA, CDR2 FQGTGA. The V and J ends lost 3 bases and 8 bases, in that order; junction bases with no gene match: 4. The CDR3 region is CASSLWTGDEQFF. Here the CDR3 DNA reads TGTGCCAGCAGCTTGTGGACAGGCGATGAGCAGTTCTTC.

The chain is built from TRBV28 and TRBJ2-7; a possible D gene is TRBD2 (5 bases). Trimming shortened V by 2 bases and J by 7 bases, and 21 bases separated the two germline ends. Per germline, CDR1 MDHEN and CDR2 SYDVKM. This CDR3 contains 16 residues. The CDR3 DNA sequence: TGTGCCAGCAGTTTACCGTTCCGGGGTAAGATAGGGGAGCAGTACTTC. Residues: CASSLPFRGKIGEQYF.

V is TRBV7-7 and J is TRBJ2-5, with D possibly matching TRBD1 (5 bases). The V gene's germline CDR1 is SSHAT and CDR2 FNYEAQ (reference sequence). V was trimmed by 5 bases and J by 7 bases, leaving 17 bases between them. The CDR3 contains 14 residues. CDR3 DNA sequence: TGTGCCAGCAGCCCCCCCCAGGGATTTGGGACCCAGTACTTC. Its protein is CASSPPQGFGTQYF.

V and J are TRBV27 and TRBJ2-7, with D uncertain. Germline V gene sequence: CDR1 MNHEY, CDR2 SMNVEV (reference sequence). The CDR3 has 13 amino acids. V dropped 5 bases and J dropped 4 bases, with 12 bases sitting between them. The CDR3 loop reads CASSPPIGYEQYF. The CDR3, as DNA: TGTGCCAGCAGTCCCCCCATAGGATACGAGCAGTACTTC.

The V and J genes are TRBV9 and TRBJ2-7, with 7 nucleotides matching TRBD1. The V gene end was trimmed by 0 bases and the J gene end by 4 bases; junction bases not matched to a gene: 4. This CDR3 has 14 amino acids. CDR1 and CDR2 from the germline V gene are SGDLS and YYNGEE. CDR3 sequence: CASSVEGQPYEQYF. In nucleotides, the CDR3 is TGTGCCAGCAGCGTAGAGGGACAGCCATACGAGCAGTACTTC.

The chain joins TRBV7-8 to TRBJ2-7, with 8 nucleotides matching TRBD1. This CDR3 is built from 16 residues. CDR1 is SGHVS, CDR2 FQNEAQ, per germline. Trimming cost V 5 bases and J 2 bases; bases outside gene matches: 11. Written as DNA, the CDR3 is TGTGCCAGCAGCCTCGAACAGGGGGTTACAACCTACGAGCAGTACTTC. Amino acids: CASSLEQGVTTYEQYF.

This chain joins TRBV15 and TRBJ1-5; 8 bases agree with TRBD1. V was clipped by 3 bases and J by 5 bases; unmatched bases: 6. Germline V gene lookup returns CDR1 LNHNV and CDR2 YYDKDF (reference sequence). The CDR3 consists of 15 residues. The CDR3 DNA reads as TGTGCCACCAGCAGGGGCGGACAGGGCTATCAGCCCCAGCATTTT. Amino acids: CATSRGGQGYQPQHF.